This TCR beta chain was sequenced during a study of human T cells and chemical hapten exposure. Study overall: Skin on the upper inner arm, approximately 2 cm by approximately 2 cm in size, was sensitized with 2% DPC.

This clonotype has at least ten counts. Described time point: patch test 2, 6 weeks after DPC sensitization. Treatment given: therapeutic diphenylcyclopropenone sensitization with weekly scalp DPC. This CDR3 has 13 residues. Deletions cut 7 bases from V and 4 bases from J, with 10 bases between. Looked up from germline, CDR1 is LNHDA and CDR2 is SQIVND (reference sequence). Each cDNA molecule in the library carried unique molecular identifiers. TCRdb analysed the RACE reads with MiXCR anew, one entry per CDR3 protein. This table has tens of thousands of distinct CDR3 sequences, around 10% appearing once.

The genes are TRBV19 and TRBJ2-2; D possibly corresponds to TRBD1 (6 bases). Specimen: whole blood, collected in connection with sensitization to the hapten diphenylcyclopropenone (DPC). This sequence was found in a man aged 25 to 40 with alopecia areata. Some clones in this sample may be carry-over from other donors' samples. The CDR3 loop is CASTGVGTGELFF. The CDR3 nucleotides are TGTGCCAGTACAGGGGTGGGCACCGGGGAGCTGTTTTTT.